This TCR beta chain was identified during a study of blood T cell repertoires in COVID-19. The germline CDR1 and CDR2 sequences are SGHTA and FQGNSA. Trimming removed 5 bases from V and 2 bases from J; junction bases left unmatched: 4. The CDR3 consists of 16 residues. Measured with immunoSEQ multiplex PCR; TCRdb has only the in-frame clones, and not every one. The sample includes around 200,000 clones, around 80% of them seen just once. The source of this sequence is a man aged 45-65 years with active or convalescent COVID-19. The chain couples TRBV7-2 to TRBJ2-5; TRBD2 agrees at 14 bases. The sequenced material came from peripheral blood. CDR3 region: CASSRTSGGPQETQYF. The CDR3 region has the DNA TGTGCCAGCAGCCGGACTAGCGGGGGGCCACAAGAGACCCAGTACTTC.